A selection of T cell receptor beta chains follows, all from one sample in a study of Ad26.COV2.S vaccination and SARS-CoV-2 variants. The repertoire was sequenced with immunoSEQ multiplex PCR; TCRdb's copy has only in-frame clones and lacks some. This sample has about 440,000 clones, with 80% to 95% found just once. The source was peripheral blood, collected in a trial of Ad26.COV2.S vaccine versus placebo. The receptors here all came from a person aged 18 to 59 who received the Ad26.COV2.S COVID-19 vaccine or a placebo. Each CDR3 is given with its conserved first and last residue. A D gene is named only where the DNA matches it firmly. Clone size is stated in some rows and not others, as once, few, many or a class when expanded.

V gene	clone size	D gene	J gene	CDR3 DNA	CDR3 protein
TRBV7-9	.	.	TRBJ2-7	TGTGCCACCACAGATGGGGGTCTAATTGACTACGAGCAGTACTTC	CATTDGGLIDYEQYF
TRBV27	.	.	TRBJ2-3	TGTGCCAGCAGCTTCCGGGACCCCCGGGTAGATACGCAGTATTTT	CASSFRDPRVDTQYF
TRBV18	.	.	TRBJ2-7	TGTGCCAGCTCACCCGGGGCAGGCCGTGATTTTTTCTTC	CASSPGAGRDFFF
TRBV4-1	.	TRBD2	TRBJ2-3	TGCGCCAGCAGCCAATCACTAGCGGGAGGGGCAGATACGCAGTATTTT	CASSQSLAGGADTQYF
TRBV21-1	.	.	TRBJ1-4	TGTGCCAGCAGCATGCACAGGGGTGGTGGTGAAAAACTGTTTTTT	CASSMHRGGGEKLFF
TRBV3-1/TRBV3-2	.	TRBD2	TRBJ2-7	TGTGCCAGCAGCCCAGCGGGGGCGTCCTACGAGCAGTACTTC	CASSPAGASYEQYF
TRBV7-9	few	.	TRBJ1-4	TGTGCCAGCAGCTTAGATGCAACTAATGAAAAACTGTTTTTT	CASSLDATNEKLFF
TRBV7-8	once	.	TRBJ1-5	TGTGCCAGCAGCTTAGAGGCAGTTTATAGCAATCAGCCCCAGCATTTT	CASSLEAVYSNQPQHF
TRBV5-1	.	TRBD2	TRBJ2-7	TGCGCCAGCAGCAGCGGGGCCTTAGCGGGAGTGGGTTACGAGCAGTACTTC	CASSSGALAGVGYEQYF
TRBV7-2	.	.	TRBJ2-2	TGTGCCAGCAGCTTAGAGGGGTGGGAGCTGTTTTTT	CASSLEGWELFF
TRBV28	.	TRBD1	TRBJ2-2	TGTGCCAGCAGATCGGGACAGGCGTCCGGGGAGCTGTTTTTT	CASRSGQASGELFF
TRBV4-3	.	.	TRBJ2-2	TGCGCCAGCAGCCAAGTCGGTGCCCACACCGGGGAGCTGTTTTTT	CASSQVGAHTGELFF
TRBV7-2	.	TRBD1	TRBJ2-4	TGTGCCAGCAGCTTATCCGTCAGGGGGAACGAGAAAAACATTCAGTACTTC	CASSLSVRGNEKNIQYF
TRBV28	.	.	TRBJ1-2	TGTGCCAGCAGTTTATCTGGAGGGCGCGGCTACACCTTC	CASSLSGGRGYTF
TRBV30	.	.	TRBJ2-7	TGTGCCTGGAGTAGGGACCACGAGCAGTACTTC	CAWSRDHEQYF
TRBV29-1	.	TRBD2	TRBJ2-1	TGCAGCGTCCCTCGCGGACTAGCGGACCACAATGAGCAGTTCTTC	CSVPRGLADHNEQFF
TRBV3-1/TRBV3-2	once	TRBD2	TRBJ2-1	TGTGCCAGCAGCCAAGCATTGACTAGCGACCTCTACAATGAGCAGTTCTTC	CASSQALTSDLYNEQFF
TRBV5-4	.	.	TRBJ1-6	TGTGCCAGCAGCTTGGACGGTAATTCACCCCTCCACTTT	CASSLDGNSPLHF
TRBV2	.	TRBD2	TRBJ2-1	TGTGCCAGCAGTCCCTCTAGCGGGAGGACCGGCAATGAGCAGTTCTTC	CASSPSSGRTGNEQFF
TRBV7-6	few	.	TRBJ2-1	TGTGCCAGCAGCTTAGTTGCGGGATTCGTCAATGAGCAGTTCTTC	CASSLVAGFVNEQFF
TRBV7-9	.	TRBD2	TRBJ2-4	TGTGCCAGCAGCTTACAAACCGGGACTAGAAACATTCAGTACTTC	CASSLQTGTRNIQYF
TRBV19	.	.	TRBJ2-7	TGTGCCAGTAGTATAGGAAGGGCAGCCGCAAACCTCTACGAGCAGTACTTC	CASSIGRAAANLYEQYF
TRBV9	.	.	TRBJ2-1	TGTGCCAGCAGCGTAGCCGATACTAGAATCGATGAGCAGTTCTTC	CASSVADTRIDEQFF
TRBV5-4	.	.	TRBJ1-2	TGTGCCAGCGGCATTTGGGGGAACTATGGCTACACCTTC	CASGIWGNYGYTF
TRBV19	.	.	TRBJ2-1	TGTGCCAGTAAAGCGAGGTCCCACAATGAGCAGTTCTTC	CASKARSHNEQFF
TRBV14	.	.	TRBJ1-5	TGTGCCAGCAGCAAAGACAAGAATCAGCCCCAGCATTTT	CASSKDKNQPQHF
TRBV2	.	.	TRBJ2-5	TGTGCCAGCAGCAAACTTTTTAGCGGTCGGGTAGAGACCCAGTACTTC	CASSKLFSGRVETQYF
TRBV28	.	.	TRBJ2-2	TGTGCCAGCAGTCCAAGCGGAGATGGGGGCACCGGGGAGCTGTTTTTT	CASSPSGDGGTGELFF
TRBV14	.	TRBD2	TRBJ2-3	TGTGCCAGCAGCCAAGATCGTCTAGCGGGAGTAACAGATACGCAGTATTTT	CASSQDRLAGVTDTQYF
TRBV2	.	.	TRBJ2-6	TGTGCCAGCACTAGCAGCTCTGGGGCCAACGTCCTGACTTTC	CASTSSSGANVLTF
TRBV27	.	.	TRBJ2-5	TGTGCCAGCAGTTCCCAGGGGCAAGAGACCCAGTACTTC	CASSSQGQETQYF
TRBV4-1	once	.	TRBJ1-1	TGCGCCAGCAGCCAAGGGAACACTGAAGCTTTCTTT	CASSQGNTEAFF
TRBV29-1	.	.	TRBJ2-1	TGCAGCGTTGATCTGTGGGATGGTTACAATGAGCAGTTCTTC	CSVDLWDGYNEQFF
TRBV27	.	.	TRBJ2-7	TGTGCCAGCAGTCCCCAGGACAGTAACTCCTACGAGCAGTACTTC	CASSPQDSNSYEQYF
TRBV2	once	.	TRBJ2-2	TGTGCCAGCGAAGGGGGGCTTTCGGACACCGGGGAGCTGTTTTTT	CASEGGLSDTGELFF
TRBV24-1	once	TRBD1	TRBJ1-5	TGTGCCACCAGTGAATCGACAGGGACGTTAAGCAATCAGCCCCAGCATTTT	CATSESTGTLSNQPQHF
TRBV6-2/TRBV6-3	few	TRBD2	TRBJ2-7	TGTGCCAGCAGTTACGACCTGGGCGGGAGAGGCGAGCAGTACTTC	CASSYDLGGRGEQYF
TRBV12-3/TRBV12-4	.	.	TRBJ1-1	TGTGCCAGCAGTTTGATTGGGGGCACTGAAGCTTTCTTT	CASSLIGGTEAFF
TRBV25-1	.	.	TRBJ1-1	TGTGCCAGCTCCGCCAATTCTGCGGGGGAAGCTTTCTTT	CASSANSAGEAFF
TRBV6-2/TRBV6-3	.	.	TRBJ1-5	TGTGCCAGCAGTTGGCAGGGTATAGGGGTGGGCAATCAGCCCCAGCATTTT	CASSWQGIGVGNQPQHF
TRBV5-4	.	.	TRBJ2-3	TGTGCCAGCAGCTTGGCTAGCGCAGCCACAGATACGCAGTATTTT	CASSLASAATDTQYF
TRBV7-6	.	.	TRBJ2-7	TGTGCCAGCAGCTTAGCCGGTAGCGAGCAGTACTTC	CASSLAGSEQYF
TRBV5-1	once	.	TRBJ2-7	TGCGCCAGCAGCTTGATGGGCGGCTCCTACGAGCAGTACTTC	CASSLMGGSYEQYF
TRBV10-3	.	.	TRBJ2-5	TGTGCCATCAGGGGATCATTGGAAGAGACCCAGTACTTC	CAIRGSLEETQYF
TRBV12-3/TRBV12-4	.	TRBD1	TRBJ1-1	TGTGCCAGCAGTTTCAGGGGGGCGGCTGAAGCTTTCTTT	CASSFRGAAEAFF
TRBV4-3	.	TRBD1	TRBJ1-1	TGCGCCAGCAGCAGACAGGGTGGCACTGAAGCTTTCTTT	CASSRQGGTEAFF
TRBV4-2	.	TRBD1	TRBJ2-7	TGTGCCAGCAGCCAAGAAATGGTCGGACAGGGGGCTTCTTCCCGCGCCTACGAGCAGTACTTC	CASSQEMVGQGASSRAYEQYF
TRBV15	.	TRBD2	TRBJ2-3	TGTGCCACCAGCAGAATAGGACTAGCGGAAAACACAGATACGCAGTATTTT	CATSRIGLAENTDTQYF